The 20 T cell receptor beta chains below come from one sample, sequenced in a study of T cells after yellow fever vaccination. MiXCR, applied by TCRdb to the 5' RACE reads, yields one record per CDR3 protein. The sample lists 300,000 to 400,000 distinct CDR3 sequences, about 11% occurring once. Sequenced material: CD4+ T cells sorted from PBMCs, taken 45 days after the yellow fever booster vaccination. The receptor source for this set is a man aged 18-30 years who received the YFV17D yellow fever vaccine.

The chain joins TRBV2 to TRBJ1-5; D call uncertain. Germline V CDR1 and CDR2: SNHLY, FYNNEI. V dropped 1 base and J dropped 5 bases, with 9 bases sitting between them. The CDR3 runs 14 residues. CDR3 residues: CASSEVTVDQPQHF. The DNA for the CDR3 is TGTGCCAGCAGTGAAGTAACAGTCGATCAGCCCCAGCATTTT.

The rearrangement uses TRBV6-2 or TRBV6-3 and TRBJ2-5; D call uncertain. The CDR3 consists of 14 residues. The V and J ends lost 4 bases and 1 base respectively, with 10 bases between them. CDR1 MNHEY and CDR2 SVGEGT come from the germline V gene. This chain's CDR3 is CASSLTSTQETQYF. The CDR3 DNA sequence: TGTGCCAGCAGTTTAACCTCTACCCAAGAGACCCAGTACTTC.

J is TRBJ2-5 and V is TRBV9; D unresolved. Germline values: CDR1 SGDLS, CDR2 YYNGEE. CDR3 size: 15 residues. V was clipped by 4 bases and J by 1 base, with 14 bases between them. CDR3 sequence: CASSLLGIRQETQYF. The DNA of the CDR3 is TGTGCCAGCAGCCTCTTAGGGATACGCCAAGAGACCCAGTACTTC.

The CDR3 loop is CASSSTVRNTGELFF. DNA for the CDR3: TGTGCCAGCAGCTCGACAGTACGGAACACCGGGGAGCTGTTTTTT. This rearrangement joins TRBV11-2 to TRBJ2-2, with D possibly being TRBD1 (5 bases). This CDR3 is built from 15 residues. The germline gives CDR1 SGHAT, CDR2 FQNNGV. Trimming removed 4 bases from V and 1 base from J, with 10 bases in between.

This clonotype was seen ten or more times. The chain has TRBV7-9 and TRBJ2-2; the D gene is possibly TRBD1 (5 bases). In germline, CDR1 is SEHNR, CDR2 FQNEAQ (reference sequence). The length of the CDR3 is 14 residues. V dropped 8 bases and J dropped 2 bases, with 12 bases sitting between them. CDR3 amino acids: CASFPDSNTGELFF. In DNA, the CDR3 is TGTGCCAGCTTCCCAGACAGTAACACCGGGGAGCTGTTTTTT.

The chain recombines TRBV27 with TRBJ1-1, with 10 bases identical to TRBD1. The V segment lost 6 bases and the J segment 7 bases; nucleotides outside the gene matches: 11. Germline values: CDR1 MNHEY, CDR2 SMNVEV (reference sequence). The CDR3 runs 15 residues. CDR3 loop: CASRSPPGTGDEAFF. The CDR3, as DNA: TGTGCCAGCAGGTCACCGCCCGGGACAGGGGATGAAGCTTTCTTT.

In nucleotides, the CDR3 is TGTGCCAGCAGCGGATCGGGCGGACAGCCCCAGCATTTT. As protein: CASSGSGGQPQHF. The chain is built from TRBV9 and TRBJ1-5; D gene uncertain. Germline assignment: CDR1 SGDLS and CDR2 YYNGEE. The CDR3 has 13 amino acids. Trimming removed 3 bases at V and 7 bases at J, with 11 bases between.

V gene TRBV4-3 combines with J gene TRBJ2-1; 9 bases align to TRBD2. Per germline, CDR1 LGHNA and CDR2 YSLEER. The CDR3 length is 17 residues. With V trimmed by 0 bases and J by 10 bases, 13 bases remained unmatched. Here the CDR3 reads CASSQDPTSGGPGEQFF. CDR3 in DNA: TGCGCCAGCAGCCAAGATCCGACTAGCGGCGGCCCTGGGGAGCAGTTCTTC.

The CDR3 loop reads CASSYSLAQWNTEAFF. CDR3 sequence (DNA): TGTGCCAGCAGTTACTCGTTGGCACAGTGGAACACTGAAGCTTTCTTT. The V gene is TRBV6-5, the J gene TRBJ1-1; D is unclear. V was pared by 0 bases and J by 1 base, with 12 bases between. The V gene's germline CDR1 is MNHEY and CDR2 SVGAGI. This CDR3 spans 16 amino acids.

This clonotype appeared a few times. The V gene is TRBV5-4, the J gene TRBJ2-1, with unresolved D. V was cut by 5 bases and J by 6 bases, with 12 bases left in between. CDR1 is SGHNT, CDR2 YYREEE, per germline (reference sequence). The CDR3 consists of 13 residues. The CDR3 sequence is CASRTGPINEQFF. The DNA for the CDR3 is TGTGCCAGCAGGACTGGACCAATCAATGAGCAGTTCTTC.

This clonotype has just a few counts. The chain carries TRBV6-2 or TRBV6-3 and TRBJ1-5; D gene ambiguous. The CDR3 covers 14 residues. Trimming took off 6 bases at V and 6 bases at J, with 15 bases between the two ends. Germline CDR1 reads MNHEY; CDR2 reads SVGEGT. The CDR3 is CASSPQRASQPQHF. CDR3 nucleotides: TGTGCCAGCAGCCCCCAGAGGGCAAGTCAGCCCCAGCATTTT.

This clonotype has more than one count but fewer than ten. The CDR3 spells CASSLVSETEAFF. The CDR3 nucleotides are TGTGCCAGCAGCTTAGTGTCGGAAACTGAAGCTTTCTTT. The chain is built from TRBV7-9 and TRBJ1-1; D gene uncertain. The CDR3 is 13 residues long. V lost 1 base and J lost 5, with 8 bases in between. Germline V gives CDR1 SEHNR, CDR2 FQNEAQ (reference sequence).

V usage is TRBV18 and J usage is TRBJ1-1; 7 bases fit TRBD1. The germline gives CDR1 KGHSH, CDR2 LQKENI. This CDR3 is 14 amino acids long. The J segment lost 5 bases and the V segment lost 1 base, leaving 4 bases of the junction unmatched. The CDR3 DNA reads TGTGCCAGCTCACCACGACAGGGATTGACTGAAGCTTTCTTT. Translated, it gives CASSPRQGLTEAFF.

This clonotype was counted many times. The V call is TRBV6-1, the J call TRBJ2-1; 8 positions match TRBD2. Germline V CDR1 and CDR2: MNHNS, SASEGT. This CDR3 has 15 residues. The V and J ends lost 3 bases and 4 bases, in that order; junction bases with no gene match: 5. CDR3 amino acids: CASSEAGGFYNEQFF. The CDR3 DNA is TGTGCCAGCAGTGAGGCGGGGGGCTTTTACAATGAGCAGTTCTTC.

This clonotype turned up a few times. The chain couples TRBV12-3 or TRBV12-4 to TRBJ2-7; D unresolved. With 7 bases removed from V and 2 bases from J, the gap between germline ends came to 12 bases. The length of the CDR3 is 13 residues. CDR3 sequence: CASTLWGTYEQYF. The CDR3 DNA follows: TGTGCCAGCACCTTGTGGGGTACCTACGAGCAGTACTTC.

The chain carries TRBV30 and TRBJ1-1; maybe TRBD1 (5 bases). This CDR3 is 12 amino acids long. Trimming shortened V by 2 bases and J by 14 bases, and 18 bases separated the two germline ends. Looked up from germline, CDR1 is GTSNPN and CDR2 is SVGIG (reference sequence). The DNA of the CDR3 is TGTGCCTGGAGTCAACAGGCCCTCGAGGGATTCTTT. Its translation: CAWSQQALEGFF. Looking up the rest from reference TRBV30 and TRBJ1-1 gives the full variable domain: SQTIHQWPATLVQPVGSPLSLECTVEGTSNPNLYWYRQAAGRGLQLLFYSVGIGQISSEVPQNLSASRPQDRQFILSSKKLLLSDSGFYLCAWSQQALEGFFGQGTRLTVV.

This clonotype came up a few times. The rearrangement links TRBV6-2 or TRBV6-3 to TRBJ1-5; 10 bases fit TRBD1. The CDR3 has 15 residues. J lost 6 bases, V lost 5 bases, and 7 bases had no gene match. The germline CDR1 and CDR2 sequences are MNHEY and SVGEGT. The DNA of the CDR3 is TGTGCCAGCAGTCACCGGGACAGGGGTGGTCAGCCCCAGCATTTT. It codes for CASSHRDRGGQPQHF.

This clonotype has a handful of counts. The V gene is TRBV19, the J gene TRBJ2-3; D unresolved. This CDR3 contains 14 residues. Trimming cost V 3 bases and J 5 bases, with 12 bases left between them. Germline CDR1 reads LNHDA; CDR2 reads SQIVND (reference sequence). Here the CDR3 reads CASSMYQTRDTQYF. The CDR3 DNA follows: TGTGCCAGTAGTATGTACCAGACCCGAGATACGCAGTATTTT.

The chain couples TRBV7-2 to TRBJ2-5, with unresolved D. V lost 3 bases and J lost 7, with 15 bases in between. This CDR3 is built from 14 residues. Germline values: CDR1 SGHTA, CDR2 FQGNSA. The CDR3 nucleotides read TGTGCCAGCAGCTTGGGCCTAACACGACGGACCCAGTACTTC. Translated: CASSLGLTRRTQYF.

This clonotype has only a few counts. The rearrangement joins TRBV5-1 to TRBJ1-2; weak D call: TRBD1 (6 bases). Germline CDR1 and CDR2: SGHRS and YFSETQ. The CDR3 is 13 residues long. Trimming shortened V by 4 bases and J by 8 bases, and 15 bases separated the two germline ends. The CDR3 loop reads CASSPGGPNGYTF. The CDR3 DNA is TGCGCCAGCAGCCCTGGGGGCCCTAACGGCTACACCTTC.